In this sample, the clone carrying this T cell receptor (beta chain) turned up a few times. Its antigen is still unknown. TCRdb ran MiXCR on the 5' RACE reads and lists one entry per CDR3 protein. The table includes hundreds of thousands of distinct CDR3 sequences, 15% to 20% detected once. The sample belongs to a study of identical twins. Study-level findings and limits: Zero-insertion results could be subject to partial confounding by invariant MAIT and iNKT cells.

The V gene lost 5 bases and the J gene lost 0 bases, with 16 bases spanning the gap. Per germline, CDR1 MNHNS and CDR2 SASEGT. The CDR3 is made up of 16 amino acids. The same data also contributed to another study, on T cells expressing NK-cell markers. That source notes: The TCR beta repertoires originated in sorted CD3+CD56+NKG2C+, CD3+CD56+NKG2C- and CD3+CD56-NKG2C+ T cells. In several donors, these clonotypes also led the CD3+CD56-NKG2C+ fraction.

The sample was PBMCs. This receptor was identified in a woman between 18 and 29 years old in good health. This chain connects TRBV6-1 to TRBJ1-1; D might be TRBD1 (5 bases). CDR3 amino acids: CASSTLGAPMNTEAFF. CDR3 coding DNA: TGTGCCAGCAGTACCCTAGGGGCCCCAATGAACACTGAAGCTTTCTTT.